These T cell receptor beta chains were read from a single sample in a study of T cell responses to AZD1222 COVID-19 vaccine. Only in-frame clones appear in the TCRdb table, and some are missing; sequencing was by immunoSEQ multiplex PCR. Of 100,000 or so clones listed, around 86% were seen once; the top ten hold around 5.1%. The source was peripheral blood, collected on day 0 of AZD1222 vaccination. Every receptor here comes from an adult in good health. The CDR3 runs from the conserved cysteine through the conserved F or W. A D gene is named only where the DNA matches it firmly. A row's size may be missing; if present it is once, few, many or a size class.

j_gene: TRBJ2-7
d_gene: TRBD1
abundance: -
v_gene: TRBV28
CDR3nt: TGTGCCAGCAGTTCCCTACAGGGGGCGCGGTCCTACGAGCAGTACTTC
CDR3aa: CASSSLQGARSYEQYF

j_gene: TRBJ2-1
d_gene: TRBD2
abundance: -
v_gene: TRBV30
CDR3nt: TGTGCCTGGAGTGTAAATCCTGCGGGAGTTCAGAGCTCCTACAATGAGCAGTTCTTC
CDR3aa: CAWSVNPAGVQSSYNEQFF

j_gene: TRBJ1-5
d_gene: TRBD1
abundance: -
v_gene: TRBV6-1
CDR3nt: TGTGCCAGCAGTGATACCAGGGGGCGTAATCAGCCCCAGCATTTT
CDR3aa: CASSDTRGRNQPQHF

j_gene: TRBJ2-1
d_gene: TRBD2
abundance: -
v_gene: TRBV5-4
CDR3nt: TGTGCCAGCAGCTTGGCCGGGGGGTACCCCTCCTACAATGAGCAGTTCTTC
CDR3aa: CASSLAGGYPSYNEQFF

j_gene: TRBJ2-2
d_gene: TRBD1
abundance: once
v_gene: TRBV5-4
CDR3nt: TGTGCCAGCAGCCACCTGGGACAGACAAACACCGGGGAGCTGTTTTTT
CDR3aa: CASSHLGQTNTGELFF

j_gene: TRBJ1-5
d_gene: -
abundance: -
v_gene: TRBV4-3
CDR3nt: TGCGCCAGCAGCCAGGCCGTCGGATTGGGTCAGCCCCAGCATTTT
CDR3aa: CASSQAVGLGQPQHF

j_gene: TRBJ2-2
d_gene: -
abundance: -
v_gene: TRBV24-1
CDR3nt: TGTGCCACCAGTGATGGGACGGAGCTGTTTTTT
CDR3aa: CATSDGTELFF

j_gene: TRBJ1-3
d_gene: -
abundance: -
v_gene: TRBV5-8
CDR3nt: TGTGCCAGCAGCTGGCAGAGCTCTGGAAACACCATATATTTT
CDR3aa: CASSWQSSGNTIYF

j_gene: TRBJ2-1
d_gene: TRBD2
abundance: -
v_gene: TRBV5-3
CDR3nt: TGTGCCAGAAGCTTTTCGACTAGCGGGTCCTCCTACAATGAGCAGTTCTTC
CDR3aa: CARSFSTSGSSYNEQFF

j_gene: TRBJ2-7
d_gene: -
abundance: -
v_gene: TRBV3-1/TRBV3-2
CDR3nt: TGTGCCAGCAGCCAAGATAGGTCATTAGACGAGCAGTACTTC
CDR3aa: CASSQDRSLDEQYF

j_gene: TRBJ1-2
d_gene: -
abundance: -
v_gene: TRBV28
CDR3nt: TGTGCCAGCAGTCGTATCCAGGGGCAGGGCTATGGCTACACCTTC
CDR3aa: CASSRIQGQGYGYTF

j_gene: TRBJ1-6
d_gene: -
abundance: once
v_gene: TRBV2
CDR3nt: TGTGCCAGCAGTCGCGAACAGGCCTCTCGTAATTCACCCCTCCACTTT
CDR3aa: CASSREQASRNSPLHF

j_gene: TRBJ1-1
d_gene: -
abundance: once
v_gene: TRBV6-5
CDR3nt: TGTGCCAGCAGTTACAAGAGGAACACTGAAGCTTTCTTT
CDR3aa: CASSYKRNTEAFF

j_gene: TRBJ1-4
d_gene: -
abundance: -
v_gene: TRBV6-5
CDR3nt: TGTGCCAGCAGCAAGACAGGAGTTAATGAAAAACTGTTTTTT
CDR3aa: CASSKTGVNEKLFF

j_gene: TRBJ2-7
d_gene: TRBD2
abundance: few
v_gene: TRBV10-3
CDR3nt: TGTGCCATCAGCCCCGGGACTAGCGTTAACGAGCAGTACTTC
CDR3aa: CAISPGTSVNEQYF

j_gene: TRBJ1-1
d_gene: TRBD1
abundance: -
v_gene: TRBV5-1
CDR3nt: TGCGCCAGCAGGCCAGGGACAGGTTGGAACACTGAAGCTTTCTTT
CDR3aa: CASRPGTGWNTEAFF

j_gene: TRBJ1-2
d_gene: TRBD1
abundance: -
v_gene: TRBV4-2
CDR3nt: TGTGCCAGCAGCCAAGATCTATGGCAGGGGGCAGGTGGCTACACCTTC
CDR3aa: CASSQDLWQGAGGYTF

j_gene: TRBJ2-2
d_gene: -
abundance: -
v_gene: TRBV11-2
CDR3nt: TGTGCCAGCAGTTCGGGAGCGTTGAACACCGGGGAGCTGTTTTTT
CDR3aa: CASSSGALNTGELFF

j_gene: TRBJ2-2
d_gene: -
abundance: -
v_gene: TRBV5-1
CDR3nt: TGCGCCAGCAGCTGGGGGGCCGGGGAGCTGTTTTTT
CDR3aa: CASSWGAGELFF

j_gene: TRBJ1-1
d_gene: -
abundance: once
v_gene: TRBV7-9
CDR3nt: TGTGCCAGCAGCTTAGGAGGAGGAGTGAACACTGAAGCTTTCTTT
CDR3aa: CASSLGGGVNTEAFF

j_gene: TRBJ1-6
d_gene: TRBD1
abundance: -
v_gene: TRBV10-3
CDR3nt: TGTGCCATCAGTGAGGTGGGACAGGCATATAATTCACCCCTCCACTTT
CDR3aa: CAISEVGQAYNSPLHF

j_gene: TRBJ2-7
d_gene: -
abundance: -
v_gene: TRBV28
CDR3nt: TGTGCCAGCAGTTTAGTGGGGGGGCGCGAATCCTACGAGCAGTACTTC
CDR3aa: CASSLVGGRESYEQYF

j_gene: TRBJ1-4
d_gene: TRBD1
abundance: few
v_gene: TRBV5-1
CDR3nt: TGCGCCAGCAGCATACAGGGGCGGGGTAATGAAAAACTGTTTTTT
CDR3aa: CASSIQGRGNEKLFF

j_gene: TRBJ2-1
d_gene: TRBD2
abundance: -
v_gene: TRBV2
CDR3nt: TGTGCCAGCAGTGAAGTCGGGGGGTTCGGCAATGAGCAGTTCTTC
CDR3aa: CASSEVGGFGNEQFF

j_gene: TRBJ1-1
d_gene: -
abundance: -
v_gene: TRBV5-4
CDR3nt: TGTGCCAGCAGCTTGGCGGCCCGGTTGAACACTGAAGCTTTCTTT
CDR3aa: CASSLAARLNTEAFF

j_gene: TRBJ1-4
d_gene: TRBD1
abundance: -
v_gene: TRBV6-5
CDR3nt: TGTGCCAGCAGGCGACAGGGAGGAGCTAATGAAAAACTGTTTTTT
CDR3aa: CASRRQGGANEKLFF

j_gene: TRBJ2-2
d_gene: TRBD2
abundance: -
v_gene: TRBV6-5
CDR3nt: TGTGCCACCGCGGGGGGGATGAACACCGGGGAGCTGTTTTTT
CDR3aa: CATAGGMNTGELFF

j_gene: TRBJ1-1
d_gene: -
abundance: -
v_gene: TRBV7-8
CDR3nt: TGTGCCAGCAGCCCCCGGGGCACCATGGGCACTGAAGCTTTCTTT
CDR3aa: CASSPRGTMGTEAFF

j_gene: TRBJ2-5
d_gene: -
abundance: -
v_gene: TRBV5-1
CDR3nt: TGCGCCAGCACCCCCGGGACGAACCAAGAGACCCAGTACTTC
CDR3aa: CASTPGTNQETQYF